This T cell receptor beta chain originates from a study of T cell changes during pregnancy in multiple sclerosis. The repertoire was sequenced with immunoSEQ multiplex PCR; TCRdb's copy has only in-frame clones and lacks some. The profile shows more than 55,000 clones, 85% to 95% of them singletons. Looked up from germline, CDR1 is MDHEN and CDR2 is SYDVKM. The ends lost 2 bases at V and 0 bases at J; junction bases unmatched: 1. CDR3 length: 16 amino acids. J is TRBJ1-5 and V is TRBV28; the match to TRBD1 covers 10 bases. The receptor was derived from a female donor with multiple sclerosis, enrolled in a pregnancy study. The sequencing here drew on CD8+ T cells from peripheral blood mononuclear cells, taken in the third trimester of pregnancy. In DNA, the CDR3 is TGTGCCAGCAGTTTAGGGACAGGGGATAGCAATCAGCCCCAGCATTTT. Amino acids: CASSLGTGDSNQPQHF.